The source of this T cell receptor (beta chain) is a study of shared clonotypes between healthy human individuals. Across the study: CD4 naive and memory got three plates each, CD8 naive two, CD8 memory one. Study-wide points: Only blood was sampled; tissue repertoires likely differ. Represented diversity (both genetic and exposure-history) was limited by the small number of donors. Sharing of clonotypes among donors was expected to vary with sequencing depth.

Naive CD8 cells were CD45RO-negative, positively selected for CCR7, excluding terminally differentiated effector memory CD45RA+ cells. The germline V gene encodes CDR1 SGHRS and CDR2 YFSETQ. There are 17 residues in the CDR3. The ends lost 3 bases at V and 4 bases at J; junction bases unmatched: 11. A word on this clone: What it binds is not known.

Using immunoSEQ multiplex PCR, the repertoire was profiled, and TCRdb retains in-frame clones only, with some absent. Of about 2.1 million clones in the sample, roughly 91% were seen once. The V and J genes are TRBV5-1 and TRBJ2-2; 8 nucleotides align to TRBD1. The clonotype comes from a man aged 18-30 years in good health. Some clones in this sample may be carry-over from other donors' samples. Source material: naive CD8+ T cells from PBMCs. CDR3 sequence reads: CASSSYGQGAGTGELFF. The CDR3 DNA follows: TGCGCCAGCAGCTCCTACGGACAGGGAGCGGGCACCGGGGAGCTGTTTTTT.